This T cell receptor (beta chain) comes out of a study of shared clonotypes between healthy human individuals. It was across several immunoSEQ plates that each subset's genomic DNA was evenly split. Profiling relied on immunoSEQ multiplex PCR, and the TCRdb table lists in-frame clones only, not all of them. The sample lists millions of clones; roughly 92% were seen once. There are 14 residues in the CDR3. The J segment lost 3 bases and the V segment lost 7 bases, leaving 6 bases of the junction unmatched. The germline gives CDR1 SQVTM, CDR2 ANQGSEA. The sequence derives from a man aged 18 to 29 in good health. The chain has TRBV29-1 and TRBJ2-4; 10 bases line up with TRBD1. The sample was naive CD4+ T cells sorted from blood. Stated subset: CD45RA+ positively selected. The CDR3 DNA is TGCAGCGCTAGACAGGGGGCAGGCAAAAACATTCAGTACTTC. The encoded protein is CSARQGAGKNIQYF.